The clone carrying this TCR beta chain was detected only a few times. Its antigen is currently unknown. The authors used template switching to add a universal primer site and gave cDNA unique molecular identifiers. TCRdb reprocessed the 5' RACE reads with MiXCR, giving one entry per CDR3 protein. The data hold around 1.7 million distinct CDR3 sequences, with roughly 35% observed a single time. This sample is drawn from a study of identical twins. Study-level findings and limits: Beta out-of-frame sequences showed weaker excess sharing between twins. Within cord blood, abundant beta clonotypes carried fewer insertions, but memory repertoires showed no such trend.

The CDR3 is 14 residues long. The V gene lost 5 bases and the J gene lost 8 bases, with 18 bases spanning the gap. In germline, CDR1 is SEHNR, CDR2 FQNEAQ (reference sequence). V is TRBV7-9 and J is TRBJ1-2; D remains unclear. The sequence came from a newborn girl in good health. Sequences were obtained from cord blood. CDR3 sequence: CASSPRGWAEGYTF. CDR3 nucleotide sequence: TGTGCCAGCAGCCCCCGGGGTTGGGCGGAAGGCTACACCTTC. The variable domain in full, with the rest retrieved from reference TRBV7-9 and TRBJ1-2, is DTGVSQNPRHKITKRGQNVTFRCDPISEHNRLYWYRQTLGQGPEFLTYFQNEAQLEKSRLLSDRFSAERPKGSFSTLEIQRTEQGDSAMYLCASSPRGWAEGYTFGSGTRLTVV.